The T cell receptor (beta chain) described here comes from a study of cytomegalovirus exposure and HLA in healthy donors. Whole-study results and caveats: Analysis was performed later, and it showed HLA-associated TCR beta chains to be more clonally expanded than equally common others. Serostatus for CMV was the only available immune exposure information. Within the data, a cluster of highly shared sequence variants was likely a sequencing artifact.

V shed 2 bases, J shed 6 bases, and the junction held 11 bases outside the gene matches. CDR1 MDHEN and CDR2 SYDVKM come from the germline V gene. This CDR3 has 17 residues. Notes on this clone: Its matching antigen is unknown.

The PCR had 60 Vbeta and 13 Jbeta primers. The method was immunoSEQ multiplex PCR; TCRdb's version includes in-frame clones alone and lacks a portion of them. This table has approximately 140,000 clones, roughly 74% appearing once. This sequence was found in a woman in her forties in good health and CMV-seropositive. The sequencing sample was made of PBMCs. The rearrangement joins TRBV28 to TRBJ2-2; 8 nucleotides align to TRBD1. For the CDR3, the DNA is TGTGCCAGCAGTTTACTGGAGGCAGGGGGCCGGTCCGGGGAGCTGTTTTTT. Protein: CASSLLEAGGRSGELFF.